The T cell receptor (beta chain) under discussion was sequenced for a study of Ad26.COV2.S vaccination and SARS-CoV-2 variants. J lost 1 base, V lost 7 bases, and 6 bases had no gene match. The CDR3 runs 15 residues. The germline V gene encodes CDR1 MNHEY and CDR2 SVGAGI. Treatment meaning: about 20 received Ad26.COV2.S at low or high dose, single or two shots; about 5 received placebo; per-sample allocation not given. Sampling was done on day 63 after the first vaccine or placebo injection. The table came from immunoSEQ multiplex PCR; TCRdb's copy has only in-frame clones and leaves some out. The table shows about 480,000 clones, with approximately 88% occurring only once.

The input for sequencing was peripheral blood, taken in a trial of Ad26.COV2.S vaccine versus placebo. The chain recombines TRBV6-5 with TRBJ2-3, with 9 nucleotides matching TRBD2. This clonotype was sampled from a person aged 18-65 years who received the Ad26.COV2.S COVID-19 vaccine or a placebo. The CDR3 protein is CASKSGGRGTDTQYF. CDR3 nucleotides: TGTGCCAGCAAGAGTGGCGGGAGGGGCACAGATACGCAGTATTTT.